This section outlines one T cell receptor beta chain sequence together with its context. As yet, its antigen is unknown. Trimming took off 3 bases at V and 8 bases at J, with 13 bases between the two ends. CDR1 KGHSH and CDR2 LQKENI come from the germline V gene. CDR3 length: 13 residues. The record originates from a study of lymphopenia after photon versus proton radiotherapy. Overall study findings and caveats: Proton therapy kept repertoires fairly stable, unlike photons, which gained effector/memory cells. A bigger post-nadir fall in TCR diversity correlated inversely with survival time in deceased patients. Post-nadir diversity loss with photons came from oligoclonal expansion, particularly CD8+ Temra cells. Authors raise, but do not show, better survival with proton therapy.

Measured with immunoSEQ multiplex PCR; TCRdb has only the in-frame clones, and not every one. The table lists around 64,000 clones, about nine tenths of them singletons, with around 13% in the top ten. This material consisted of peripheral blood, taken from a patient treated with proton-based radiotherapy. The TCR was taken from a man older than 75 with esophageal cancer. The chain couples TRBV18 to TRBJ1-1; no clear D gene. CDR3 in amino acids: CASSPPWGGEAFF. DNA of the CDR3: TGTGCCAGCTCACCTCCATGGGGAGGGGAAGCTTTCTTT.